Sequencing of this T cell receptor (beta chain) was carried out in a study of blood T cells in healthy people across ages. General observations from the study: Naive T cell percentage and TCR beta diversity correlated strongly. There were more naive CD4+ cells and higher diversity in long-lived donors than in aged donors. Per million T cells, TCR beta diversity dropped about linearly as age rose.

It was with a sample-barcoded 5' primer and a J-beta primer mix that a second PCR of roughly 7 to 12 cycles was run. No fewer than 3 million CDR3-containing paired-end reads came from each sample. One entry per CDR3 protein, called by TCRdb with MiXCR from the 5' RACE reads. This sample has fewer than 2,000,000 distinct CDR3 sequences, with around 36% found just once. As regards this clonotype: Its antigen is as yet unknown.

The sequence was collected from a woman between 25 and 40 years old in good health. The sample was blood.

The CDR3 sequence: CASSLEASGRLDTQYF. DNA of the CDR3: TGCGCCAGCAGCTTGGAGGCTAGCGGGAGGCTAGATACGCAGTATTTT. The chain couples TRBV5-1 to TRBJ2-3; 11 bases fit TRBD2. Germline V lookup: CDR1 SGHRS, CDR2 YFSETQ. V was pared by 0 bases and J by 5 bases, with 5 bases of the junction left unmatched. The CDR3 covers 16 residues.